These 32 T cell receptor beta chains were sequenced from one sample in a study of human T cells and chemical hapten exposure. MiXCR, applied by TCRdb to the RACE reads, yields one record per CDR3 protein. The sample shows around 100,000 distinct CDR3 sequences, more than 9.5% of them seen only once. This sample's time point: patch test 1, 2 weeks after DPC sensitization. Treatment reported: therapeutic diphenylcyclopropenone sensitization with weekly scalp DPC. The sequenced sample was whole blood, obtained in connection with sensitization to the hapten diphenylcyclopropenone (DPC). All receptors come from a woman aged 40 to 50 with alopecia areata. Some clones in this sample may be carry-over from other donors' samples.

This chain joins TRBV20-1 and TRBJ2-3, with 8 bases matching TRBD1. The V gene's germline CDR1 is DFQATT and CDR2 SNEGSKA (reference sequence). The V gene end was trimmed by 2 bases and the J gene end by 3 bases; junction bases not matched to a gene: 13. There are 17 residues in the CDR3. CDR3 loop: CSARPNPGQERTDTQYF. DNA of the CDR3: TGCAGTGCTAGACCAAACCCGGGACAGGAACGGACAGATACGCAGTATTTT.

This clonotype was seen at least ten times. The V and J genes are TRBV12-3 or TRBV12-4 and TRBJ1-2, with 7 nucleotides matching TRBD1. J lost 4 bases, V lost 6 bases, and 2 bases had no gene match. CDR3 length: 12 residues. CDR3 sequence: CASRTGLYGYTF. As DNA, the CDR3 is TGTGCCAGCAGGACAGGGCTCTATGGCTACACCTTC.

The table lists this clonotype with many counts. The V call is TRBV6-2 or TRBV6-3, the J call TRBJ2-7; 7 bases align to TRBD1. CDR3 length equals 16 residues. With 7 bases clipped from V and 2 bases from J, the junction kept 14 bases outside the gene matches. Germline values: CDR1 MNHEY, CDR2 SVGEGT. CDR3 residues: CASTPAARDRTYEQYF. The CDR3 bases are TGTGCCAGCACCCCCGCGGCCCGGGACAGAACCTACGAGCAGTACTTC.

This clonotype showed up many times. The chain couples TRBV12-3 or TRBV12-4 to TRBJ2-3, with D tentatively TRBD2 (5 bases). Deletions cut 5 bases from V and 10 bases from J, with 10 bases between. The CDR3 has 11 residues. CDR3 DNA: TGTGCCAGCAGTCCGGGGAGAGCGCAGTATTTT. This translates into CASSPGRAQYF.

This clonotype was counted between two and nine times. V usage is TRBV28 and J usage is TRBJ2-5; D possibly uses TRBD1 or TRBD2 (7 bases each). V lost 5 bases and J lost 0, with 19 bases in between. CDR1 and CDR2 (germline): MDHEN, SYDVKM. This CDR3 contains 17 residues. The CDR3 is CASSAGRGQPYQETQYF. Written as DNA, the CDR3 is TGTGCCAGCAGTGCGGGGAGGGGACAGCCCTACCAAGAGACCCAGTACTTC.

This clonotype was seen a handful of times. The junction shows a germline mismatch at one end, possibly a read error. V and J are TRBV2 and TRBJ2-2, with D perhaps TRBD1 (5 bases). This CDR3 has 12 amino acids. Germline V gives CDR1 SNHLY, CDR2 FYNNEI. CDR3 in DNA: TGTGCGAGCAGGGCTTCGTGGTGGGAGCTGTTTTTT. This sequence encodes CASRASWWELFF.

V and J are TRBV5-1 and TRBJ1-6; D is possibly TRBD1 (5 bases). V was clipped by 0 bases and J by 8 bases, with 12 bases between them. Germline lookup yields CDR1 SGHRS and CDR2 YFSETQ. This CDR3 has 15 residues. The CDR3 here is CASSLAAREHSPLHF. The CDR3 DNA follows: TGCGCCAGCAGCTTGGCCGCCAGGGAGCATTCACCCCTCCACTTT.

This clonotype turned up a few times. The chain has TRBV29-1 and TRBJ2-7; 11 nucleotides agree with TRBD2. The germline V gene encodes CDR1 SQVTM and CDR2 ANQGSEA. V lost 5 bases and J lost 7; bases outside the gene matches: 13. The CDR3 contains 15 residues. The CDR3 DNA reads TGCAGCGTTACAGAGTGGCTAGCGGGAGGTGGAGAGCAGTACTTC. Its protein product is CSVTEWLAGGGEQYF.

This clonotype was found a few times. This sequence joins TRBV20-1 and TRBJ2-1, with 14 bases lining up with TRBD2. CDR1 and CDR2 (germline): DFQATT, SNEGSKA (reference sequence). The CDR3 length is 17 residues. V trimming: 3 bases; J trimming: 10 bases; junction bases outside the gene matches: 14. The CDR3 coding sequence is TGCAGTGCTAGGGGACTAGCGGGAGCGCTTCTACTCCGAGAGCAGTTCTTC. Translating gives CSARGLAGALLLREQFF.

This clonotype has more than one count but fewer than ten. The CDR3 here is CASSAPGTLWNEQFF. CDR3 DNA: TGTGCCAGCAGCGCCCCGGGAACCCTTTGGAATGAGCAGTTCTTC. The chain is built from TRBV7-8 and TRBJ2-1, with D possibly being TRBD2 (5 bases). Germline assignment: CDR1 SGHVS and CDR2 FQNEAQ. This CDR3 contains 15 residues. The V and J ends lost 5 bases and 7 bases respectively, with 18 bases between them.

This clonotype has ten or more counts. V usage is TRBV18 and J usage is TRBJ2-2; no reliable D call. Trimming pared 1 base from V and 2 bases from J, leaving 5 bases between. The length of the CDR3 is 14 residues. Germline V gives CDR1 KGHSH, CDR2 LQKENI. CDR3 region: CASSPQLNTGELFF. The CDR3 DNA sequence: TGTGCCAGCTCACCACAGCTAAACACCGGGGAGCTGTTTTTT.

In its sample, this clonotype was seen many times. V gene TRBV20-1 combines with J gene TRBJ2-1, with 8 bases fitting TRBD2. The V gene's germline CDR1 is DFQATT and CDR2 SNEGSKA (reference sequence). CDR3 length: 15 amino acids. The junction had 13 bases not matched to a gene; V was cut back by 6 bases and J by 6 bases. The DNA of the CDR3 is TGCAGTGCGTATCCAAGCGGGAGATCCCGCAATGAGCAGTTCTTC. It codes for CSAYPSGRSRNEQFF.

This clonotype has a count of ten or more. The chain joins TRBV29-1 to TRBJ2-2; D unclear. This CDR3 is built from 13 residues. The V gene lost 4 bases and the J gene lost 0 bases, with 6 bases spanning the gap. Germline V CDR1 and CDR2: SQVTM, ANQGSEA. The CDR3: CSVAVPNTGELFF. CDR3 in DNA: TGCAGCGTTGCGGTCCCGAACACCGGGGAGCTGTTTTTT.

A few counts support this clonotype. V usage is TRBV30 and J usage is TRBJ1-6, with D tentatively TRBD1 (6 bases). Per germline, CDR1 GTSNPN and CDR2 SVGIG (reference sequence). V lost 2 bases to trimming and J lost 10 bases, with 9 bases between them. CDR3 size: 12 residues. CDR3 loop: CAWSRQDSPLHF. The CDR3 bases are TGTGCCTGGAGTCGACAGGACTCACCCCTCCACTTT.

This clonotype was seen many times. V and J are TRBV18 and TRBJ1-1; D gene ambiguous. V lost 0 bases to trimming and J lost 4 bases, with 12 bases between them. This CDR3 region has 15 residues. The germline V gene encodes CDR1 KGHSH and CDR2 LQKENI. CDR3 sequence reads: CASSPPPGRGTEAFF. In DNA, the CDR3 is TGTGCCAGCTCACCACCACCGGGTCGTGGCACTGAAGCTTTCTTT. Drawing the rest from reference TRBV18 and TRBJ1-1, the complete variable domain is NAGVMQNPRHLVRRRGQEARLRCSPMKGHSHVYWYRQLPEEGLKFMVYLQKENIIDESGMPKERFSAEFPKEGPSILRIQQVVRGDSAAYFCASSPPPGRGTEAFFGQGTRLTVV.

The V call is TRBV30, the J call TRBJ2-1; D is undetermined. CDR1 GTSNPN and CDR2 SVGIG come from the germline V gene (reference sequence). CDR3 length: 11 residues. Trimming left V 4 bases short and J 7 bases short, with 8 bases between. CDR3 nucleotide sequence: TGTGCCTGGACCTTCCGTAATGAGCAGTTCTTC. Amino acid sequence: CAWTFRNEQFF.

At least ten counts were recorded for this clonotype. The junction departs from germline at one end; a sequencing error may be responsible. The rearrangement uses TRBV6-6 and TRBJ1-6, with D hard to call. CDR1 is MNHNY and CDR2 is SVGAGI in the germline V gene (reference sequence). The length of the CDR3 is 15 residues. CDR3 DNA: TGTGCCAGCAGTTCATTGGCCGGTGGGAATTCACCCCTCCATTTT. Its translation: CASSSLAGGNSPLHF.

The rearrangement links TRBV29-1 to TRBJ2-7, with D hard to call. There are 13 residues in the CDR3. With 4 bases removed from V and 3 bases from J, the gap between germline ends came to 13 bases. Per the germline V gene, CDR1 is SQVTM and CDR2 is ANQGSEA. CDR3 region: CSVVETSDYEQYF. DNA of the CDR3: TGCAGCGTTGTTGAAACGTCAGACTACGAGCAGTACTTC.

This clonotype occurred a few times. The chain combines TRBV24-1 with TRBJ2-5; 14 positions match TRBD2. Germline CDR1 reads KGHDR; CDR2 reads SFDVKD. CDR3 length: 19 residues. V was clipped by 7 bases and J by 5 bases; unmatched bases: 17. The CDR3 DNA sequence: TGTGCCACCAGCCCTCATATTGGGACTAGCGGGAGTCGTATCGAGACCCAGTACTTC. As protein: CATSPHIGTSGSRIETQYF.

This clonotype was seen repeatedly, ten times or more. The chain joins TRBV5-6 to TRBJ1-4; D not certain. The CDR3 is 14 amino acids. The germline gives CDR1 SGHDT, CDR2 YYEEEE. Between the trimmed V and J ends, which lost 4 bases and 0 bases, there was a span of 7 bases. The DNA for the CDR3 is TGTGCCAGCAGCGATACTGCAACTAATGAAAAACTGTTTTTT. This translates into CASSDTATNEKLFF.

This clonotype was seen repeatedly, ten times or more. The CDR3 loop is CASSLVISSYEQYF. The CDR3 region has the DNA TGTGCCAGCAGTTTGGTCATTAGCTCCTACGAGCAGTACTTC. The chain has TRBV27 and TRBJ2-7, with D unclear. Germline values: CDR1 MNHEY, CDR2 SMNVEV (reference sequence). Between the trimmed V and J ends, which lost 3 bases and 0 bases, there was a span of 9 bases. There are 14 residues in the CDR3.

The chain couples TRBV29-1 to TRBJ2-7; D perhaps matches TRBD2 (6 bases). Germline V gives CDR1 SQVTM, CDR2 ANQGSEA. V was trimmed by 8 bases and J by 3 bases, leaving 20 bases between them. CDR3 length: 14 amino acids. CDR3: CSITPGLSNYEQYF. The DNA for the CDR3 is TGCAGCATTACTCCGGGACTGTCCAACTACGAGCAGTACTTC.

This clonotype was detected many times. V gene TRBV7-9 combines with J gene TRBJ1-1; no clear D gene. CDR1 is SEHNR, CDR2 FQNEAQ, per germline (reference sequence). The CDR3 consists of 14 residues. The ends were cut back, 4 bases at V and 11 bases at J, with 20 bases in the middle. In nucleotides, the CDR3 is TGTGCCAGCAGCTCGAACGGACTCAGGTCTGGCGCTTTCTTT. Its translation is CASSSNGLRSGAFF.

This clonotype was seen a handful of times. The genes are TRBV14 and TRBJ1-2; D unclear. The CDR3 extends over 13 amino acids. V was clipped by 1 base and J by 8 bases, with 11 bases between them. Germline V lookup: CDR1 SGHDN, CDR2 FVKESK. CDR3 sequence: CASSQAGTSGYTF. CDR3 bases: TGTGCCAGCAGCCAAGCGGGCACCTCGGGCTACACCTTC.

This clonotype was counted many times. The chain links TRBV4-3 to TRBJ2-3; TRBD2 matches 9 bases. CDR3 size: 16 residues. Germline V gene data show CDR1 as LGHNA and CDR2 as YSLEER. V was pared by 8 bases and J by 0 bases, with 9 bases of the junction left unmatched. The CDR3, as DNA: TGCGCCAGCTCGTCGCCTAGCGGGGAAAGCACAGATACGCAGTATTTT. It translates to CASSSPSGESTDTQYF.

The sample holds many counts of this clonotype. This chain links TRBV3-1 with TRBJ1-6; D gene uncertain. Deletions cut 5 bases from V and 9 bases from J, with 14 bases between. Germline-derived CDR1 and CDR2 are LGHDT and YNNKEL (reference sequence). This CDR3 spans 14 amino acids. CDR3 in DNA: TGTGCCAGCAGCTCCCGGGTCCGGGGTTCACCCCTCCACTTT. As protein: CASSSRVRGSPLHF.

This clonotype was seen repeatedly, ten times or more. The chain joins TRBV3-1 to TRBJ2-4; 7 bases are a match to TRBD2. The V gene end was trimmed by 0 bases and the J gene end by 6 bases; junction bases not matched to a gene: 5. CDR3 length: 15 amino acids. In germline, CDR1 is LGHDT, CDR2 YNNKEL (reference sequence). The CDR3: CASSQERGGPNIQYF. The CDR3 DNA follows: TGTGCCAGCAGCCAAGAACGGGGAGGGCCAAACATTCAGTACTTC.

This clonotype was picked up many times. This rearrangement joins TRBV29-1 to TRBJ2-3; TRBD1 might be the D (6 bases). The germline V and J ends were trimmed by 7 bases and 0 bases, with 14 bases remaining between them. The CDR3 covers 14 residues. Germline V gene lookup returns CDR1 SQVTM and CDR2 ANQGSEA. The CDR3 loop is CSGVQGTSTDTQYF. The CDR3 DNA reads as TGCAGCGGAGTACAGGGTACTAGCACAGATACGCAGTATTTT.

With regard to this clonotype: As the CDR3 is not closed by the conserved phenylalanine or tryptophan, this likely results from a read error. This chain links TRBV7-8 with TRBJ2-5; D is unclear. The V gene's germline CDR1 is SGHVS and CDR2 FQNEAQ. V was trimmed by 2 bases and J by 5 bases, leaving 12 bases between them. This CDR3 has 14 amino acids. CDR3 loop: CASSLRRPPETQYS. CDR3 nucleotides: TGTGCCAGCAGCTTAAGACGGCCCCCGGAGACCCAGTACTCC.

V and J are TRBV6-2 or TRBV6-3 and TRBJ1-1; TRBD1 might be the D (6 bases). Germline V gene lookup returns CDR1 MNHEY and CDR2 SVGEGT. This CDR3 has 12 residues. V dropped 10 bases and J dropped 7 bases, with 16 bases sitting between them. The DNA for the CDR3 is TGTGCCACCATTTGGGACACCAATGAAGCTTTCTTT. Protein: CATIWDTNEAFF.

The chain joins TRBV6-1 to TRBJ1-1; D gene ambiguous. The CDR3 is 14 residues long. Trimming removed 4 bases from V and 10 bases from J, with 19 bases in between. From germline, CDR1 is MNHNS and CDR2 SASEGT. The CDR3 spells CASSVATSWNGAFF. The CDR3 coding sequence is TGTGCCAGCAGTGTTGCCACCTCGTGGAATGGAGCTTTCTTT.

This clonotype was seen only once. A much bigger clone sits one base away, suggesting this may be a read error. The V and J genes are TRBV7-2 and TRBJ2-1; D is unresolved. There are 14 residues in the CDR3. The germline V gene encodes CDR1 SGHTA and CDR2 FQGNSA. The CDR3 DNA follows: TGTGCCGGCAGCTTAAGGGCTACCTACAATGAGCAGTTCTTC. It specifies CAGSLRATYNEQFF.